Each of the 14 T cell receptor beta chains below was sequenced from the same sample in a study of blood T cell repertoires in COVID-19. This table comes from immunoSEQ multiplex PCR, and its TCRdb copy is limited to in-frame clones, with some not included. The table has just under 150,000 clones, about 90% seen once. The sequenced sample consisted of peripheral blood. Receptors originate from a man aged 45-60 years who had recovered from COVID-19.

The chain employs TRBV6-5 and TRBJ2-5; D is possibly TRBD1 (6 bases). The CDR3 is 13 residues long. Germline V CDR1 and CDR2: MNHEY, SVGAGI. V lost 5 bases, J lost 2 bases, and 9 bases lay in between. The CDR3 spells CASSMTGQETQYF. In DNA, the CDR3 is TGTGCCAGCAGTATGACAGGACAAGAGACCCAGTACTTC.

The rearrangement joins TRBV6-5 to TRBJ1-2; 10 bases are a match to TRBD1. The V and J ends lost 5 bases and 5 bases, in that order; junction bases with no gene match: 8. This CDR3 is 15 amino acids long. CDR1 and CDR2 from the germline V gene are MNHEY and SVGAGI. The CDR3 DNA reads TGTGCCAGCAGTCAGCGACAGGGGGCTTGGTATGGCTACACCTTC. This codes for CASSQRQGAWYGYTF.

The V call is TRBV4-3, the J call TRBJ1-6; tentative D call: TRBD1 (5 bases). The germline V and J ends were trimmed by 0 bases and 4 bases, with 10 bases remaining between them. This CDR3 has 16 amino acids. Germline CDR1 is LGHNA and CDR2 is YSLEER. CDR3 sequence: CASSQEGGLYNSPLHF. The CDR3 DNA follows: TGCGCCAGCAGCCAAGAGGGGGGACTTTATAATTCACCCCTCCACTTT.

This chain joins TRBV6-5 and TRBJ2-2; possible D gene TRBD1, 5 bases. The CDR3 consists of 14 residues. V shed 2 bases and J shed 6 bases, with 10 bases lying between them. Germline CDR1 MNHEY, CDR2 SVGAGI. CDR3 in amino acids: CASSYGAEPGELFF. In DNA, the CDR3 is TGTGCCAGCAGTTACGGGGCGGAGCCCGGGGAGCTGTTTTTT.

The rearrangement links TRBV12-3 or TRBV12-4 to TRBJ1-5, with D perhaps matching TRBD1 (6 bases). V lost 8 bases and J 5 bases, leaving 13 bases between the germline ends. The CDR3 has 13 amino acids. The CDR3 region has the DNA TGTGCCAGCTCGGCGGGGGGGCATCAGCCCCAGCATTTT. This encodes CASSAGGHQPQHF.

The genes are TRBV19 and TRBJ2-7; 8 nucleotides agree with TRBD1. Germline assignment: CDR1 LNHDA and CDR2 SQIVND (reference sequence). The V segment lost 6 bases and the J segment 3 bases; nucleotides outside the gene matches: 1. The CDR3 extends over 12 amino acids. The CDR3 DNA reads TGTGCCAGTAGCGGACAGGGCTACGAGCAGTACTTC. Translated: CASSGQGYEQYF.

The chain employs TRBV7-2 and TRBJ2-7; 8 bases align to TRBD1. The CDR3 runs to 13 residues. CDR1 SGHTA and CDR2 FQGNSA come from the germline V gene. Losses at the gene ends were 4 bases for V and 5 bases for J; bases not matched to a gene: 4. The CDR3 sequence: CASSSGQGHEQYF. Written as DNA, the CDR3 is TGTGCCAGCAGCTCCGGACAGGGACACGAGCAGTACTTC.

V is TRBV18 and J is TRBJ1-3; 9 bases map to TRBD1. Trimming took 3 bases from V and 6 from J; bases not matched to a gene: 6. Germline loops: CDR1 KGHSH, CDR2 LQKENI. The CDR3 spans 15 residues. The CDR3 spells CASSPGTGRSNTIYF. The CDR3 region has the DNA TGTGCCAGCTCACCCGGGACAGGGAGATCAAACACCATATATTTT.

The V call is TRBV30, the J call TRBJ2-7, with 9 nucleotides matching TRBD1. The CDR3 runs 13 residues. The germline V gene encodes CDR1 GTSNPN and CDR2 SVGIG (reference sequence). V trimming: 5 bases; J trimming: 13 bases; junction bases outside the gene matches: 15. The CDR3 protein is CAWAVTGTGNIYV. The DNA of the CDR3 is TGTGCCTGGGCCGTGACCGGGACAGGGAATATTTACGTC.

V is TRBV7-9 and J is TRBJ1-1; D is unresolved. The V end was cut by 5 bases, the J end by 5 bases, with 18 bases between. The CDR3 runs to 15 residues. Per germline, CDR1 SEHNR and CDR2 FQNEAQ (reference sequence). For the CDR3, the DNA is TGTGCCAGCAGCCATGGCCGGGTCGCGCGGACTGAAGCTTTCTTT. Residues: CASSHGRVARTEAFF.

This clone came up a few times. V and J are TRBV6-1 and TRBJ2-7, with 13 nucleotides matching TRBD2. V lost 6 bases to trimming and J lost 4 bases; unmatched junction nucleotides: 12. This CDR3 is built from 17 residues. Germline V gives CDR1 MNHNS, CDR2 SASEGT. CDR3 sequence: CASRELGTSGMEYEQYF. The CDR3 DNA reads TGTGCCAGCAGAGAACTCGGGACTAGCGGGATGGAGTACGAGCAGTACTTC.

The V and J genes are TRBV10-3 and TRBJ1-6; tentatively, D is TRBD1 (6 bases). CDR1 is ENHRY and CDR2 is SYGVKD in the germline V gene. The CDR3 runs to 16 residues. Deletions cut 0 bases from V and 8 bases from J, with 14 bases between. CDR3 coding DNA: TGTGCCATCAGTGAGTCTGGGGGGGGCGGGGATTCACCCCTCCACTTT. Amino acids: CAISESGGGGDSPLHF.

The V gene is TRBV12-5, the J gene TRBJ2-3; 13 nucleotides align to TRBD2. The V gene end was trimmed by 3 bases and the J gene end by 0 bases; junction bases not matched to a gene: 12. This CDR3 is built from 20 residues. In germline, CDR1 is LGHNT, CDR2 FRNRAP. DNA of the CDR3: TGTGCTAGTGGTTTTTTCCCCGGGACTAGCGGGATAAATAGCACAGATACGCAGTATTTT. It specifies CASGFFPGTSGINSTDTQYF.

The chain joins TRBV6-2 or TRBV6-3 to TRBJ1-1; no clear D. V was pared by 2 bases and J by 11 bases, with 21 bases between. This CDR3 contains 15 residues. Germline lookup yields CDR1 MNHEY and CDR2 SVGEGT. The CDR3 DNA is TGTGCCAGCAGTTACGTCTTGGCAGGTTCACGGTGGGCTTTCTTT. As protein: CASSYVLAGSRWAFF.